The 16 T cell receptor beta chains below come from one sample, sequenced in a study of early T cells in non-severe SARS-CoV-2 infection. TCRdb independently ran MiXCR on the 5' RACE reads; one entry per CDR3 protein. This table has fewer than 85,000 distinct CDR3 sequences, 11% appearing once. Material: whole blood, obtained at baseline. All receptors come from an adult who was a healthcare worker with PCR-confirmed SARS-CoV-2 infection or an uninfected control (not recorded which).

This clonotype showed up just a few times. V and J are TRBV19 and TRBJ2-6; D is unclear. CDR3 size: 20 residues. Germline assignment: CDR1 LNHDA and CDR2 SQIVND (reference sequence). V lost 3 bases and J lost 0, with 21 bases in between. The CDR3 is CASSITGSKGSLSGANVLTF. The CDR3 bases are TGTGCCAGTAGTATTACTGGCAGCAAGGGATCCCTCTCTGGGGCCAACGTCCTGACTTTC.

The genes are TRBV6-2 or TRBV6-3 and TRBJ2-5, with 8 nucleotides matching TRBD1. V lost 6 bases to trimming and J lost 5 bases; unmatched junction nucleotides: 8. From germline, CDR1 is MNHEY and CDR2 SVGEGT. The CDR3 runs to 14 residues. The CDR3 is CASRTRTGFETQYF. The CDR3 region has the DNA TGTGCCAGCAGAACACGGACAGGGTTTGAGACCCAGTACTTC.

This clonotype was observed at least ten times. A read error may produce the germline difference seen at one junction end. This rearrangement joins TRBV7-2 to TRBJ2-6; a weak D match, TRBD1 (5 bases). Germline lookup yields CDR1 SGHTA and CDR2 FQGNSA. The CDR3 is 14 residues long. The CDR3 sequence: CASSSSSGANVLTF. The CDR3 nucleotides are TGTGCCAGCAGCTCAAGCTCTGGGGCCAATGTCCTGACTTTC. Full variable domain (remainder filled in from reference TRBV7-2 and TRBJ2-6): GAGVSQSPSNKVTEKGKDVELRCDPISGHTALYWYRQSLGQGLEFLIYFQGNSAPDKSGLPSDRFSAERTGGSVSTLTIQRTQQEDSAVYLCASSSSSGANVLTFGAGSRLTVL.

This clonotype was recorded many times. This sequence joins TRBV12-3 or TRBV12-4 and TRBJ2-2, with TRBD1 matching 7 bases. The CDR3 consists of 13 residues. V shed 5 bases and J 5 bases; nucleotides not matched to a gene: 2. CDR3 in DNA: TGTGCCAGCAGTGGGACAGTTACCGGGGAGCTGTTTTTT. Translated, it gives CASSGTVTGELFF.

The chain links TRBV10-3 to TRBJ1-3; D perhaps matches TRBD1 (5 bases). Germline loops: CDR1 ENHRY, CDR2 SYGVKD. There are 14 residues in the CDR3. V was shortened by 4 bases and J by 4 bases, with 11 bases between the two germline ends. The CDR3 reads CAISGVGLGNTIYF. DNA of the CDR3: TGTGCCATCAGTGGTGTGGGGCTCGGAAACACCATATATTTT.

The chain employs TRBV10-3 and TRBJ1-3; D may be TRBD1 (5 bases). The germline gives CDR1 ENHRY, CDR2 SYGVKD. Deletions cut 4 bases from V and 2 bases from J, with 15 bases between. The CDR3 loop spans 16 amino acids. DNA of the CDR3: TGTGCCATCAGTGGATCCCGGGACGTCACTGGAAACACCATATATTTT. The encoded protein is CAISGSRDVTGNTIYF.

The V gene is TRBV6-1, the J gene TRBJ1-1; no firm D call. This CDR3 region has 11 residues. The germline gives CDR1 MNHNS, CDR2 SASEGT. Trimming took 2 bases from V and 9 from J, leaving 7 bases between them. The CDR3 here is CASSENAKAFF. The CDR3 nucleotides are TGTGCCAGCAGTGAAAATGCAAAAGCTTTCTTT.

Ten or more counts support this clonotype. The V gene is TRBV20-1, the J gene TRBJ2-5; D gene uncertain. From germline, CDR1 is DFQATT and CDR2 SNEGSKA (reference sequence). This CDR3 has 11 amino acids. CDR3 coding DNA: TGCAGCGCTCTCCACCAAGAGACCCAGTACTTC. The encoded protein is CSALHQETQYF.

V and J are TRBV6-5 and TRBJ1-1; D possibly corresponds to TRBD1 (6 bases). The V gene's germline CDR1 is MNHEY and CDR2 SVGAGI. V gave up 4 bases and J gave up 12 bases, with 18 bases separating them. This CDR3 comprises 13 residues. The CDR3 is CASSLDREGRPFF. The CDR3 bases are TGTGCCAGCAGTTTGGACAGAGAGGGGAGGCCTTTCTTT.

This clonotype turned up a few times. The chain combines TRBV2 with TRBJ1-1; D is unclear. Germline CDR1 is SNHLY and CDR2 is FYNNEI. This CDR3 comprises 10 residues. V dropped 6 bases and J dropped 6 bases, with 5 bases sitting between them. CDR3 in amino acids: CASREAEAFF. CDR3 nucleotides: TGTGCCAGCAGAGAGGCTGAAGCTTTCTTT.

This clonotype was counted a few times. The chain uses TRBV3-1 and TRBJ2-2, with no clear D. V was shortened by 2 bases and J by 10 bases, with 11 bases between the two germline ends. This CDR3 region has 13 residues. Germline loops: CDR1 LGHDT, CDR2 YNNKEL (reference sequence). CDR3: CASSQQPNSELFF. The DNA of the CDR3 is TGTGCCAGCAGCCAACAACCGAACTCGGAGCTGTTTTTT. Together with reference TRBV3-1 and TRBJ2-2, the CDR3 gives the full variable domain: DTAVSQTPKYLVTQMGNDKSIKCEQNLGHDTMYWYKQDSKKFLKIMFSYNNKELIINETVPNRFSPKSPDKAHLNLHINSLELGDSAVYFCASSQQPNSELFFGEGSRLTVL.

This clonotype was found many times. The chain combines TRBV2 with TRBJ2-5, with 9 bases aligning to TRBD2. The CDR3 is made up of 16 amino acids. Germline loops: CDR1 SNHLY, CDR2 FYNNEI. V was pared by 6 bases and J by 1 base, with 9 bases of the junction left unmatched. The CDR3 coding sequence is TGTGCCAGCAGCCCTGGCCTAGCGGGGCCCCAAGAGACCCAGTACTTC. This translates into CASSPGLAGPQETQYF.

This clonotype was observed a few times. This chain joins TRBV7-8 and TRBJ1-1, with D possibly TRBD1 on 5 matching bases. V lost 8 bases to trimming and J lost 4 bases, with 14 bases between them. This CDR3 contains 13 residues. The germline gives CDR1 SGHVS, CDR2 FQNEAQ. CDR3 sequence reads: CASRTRGSTEAFF. CDR3 in DNA: TGTGCCAGCCGTACCCGGGGGTCCACTGAAGCTTTCTTT.

Ten or more counts support this clonotype. The rearrangement joins TRBV29-1 to TRBJ1-2; TRBD1 might be the D (6 bases). Trimming cost V 6 bases and J 4 bases, with 12 bases left between them. Germline assignment: CDR1 SQVTM and CDR2 ANQGSEA. The CDR3 consists of 12 residues. The CDR3 DNA is TGCAGCGTCCGACAGGTCGGCTATGGCTACACCTTC. Translating gives CSVRQVGYGYTF.

The gene calls are TRBV10-3 and TRBJ2-5; 7 bases match TRBD2. The CDR3 has 16 amino acids. From germline, CDR1 is ENHRY and CDR2 SYGVKD. Unmatched junction bases numbered 7, after V lost 1 base and J lost 2 bases. In DNA form, the CDR3 reads TGTGCCATCAGTGAGTGGGGCGGGGGACTACAAGAGACCCAGTACTTC. This translates into CAISEWGGGLQETQYF.

This clonotype was seen a handful of times. V gene TRBV7-6 combines with J gene TRBJ2-7, with a possible D match to TRBD2 (6 bases). Between the trimmed V and J ends, which lost 5 bases and 0 bases, there was a span of 17 bases. The CDR3 contains 16 residues. Germline V gives CDR1 SGHVS, CDR2 FNYEAQ. Here the CDR3 DNA reads TGTGCCAGCAGCAAGGCGGGAAACCGCCGCTCCTACGAGCAGTACTTC. This gives the protein CASSKAGNRRSYEQYF.